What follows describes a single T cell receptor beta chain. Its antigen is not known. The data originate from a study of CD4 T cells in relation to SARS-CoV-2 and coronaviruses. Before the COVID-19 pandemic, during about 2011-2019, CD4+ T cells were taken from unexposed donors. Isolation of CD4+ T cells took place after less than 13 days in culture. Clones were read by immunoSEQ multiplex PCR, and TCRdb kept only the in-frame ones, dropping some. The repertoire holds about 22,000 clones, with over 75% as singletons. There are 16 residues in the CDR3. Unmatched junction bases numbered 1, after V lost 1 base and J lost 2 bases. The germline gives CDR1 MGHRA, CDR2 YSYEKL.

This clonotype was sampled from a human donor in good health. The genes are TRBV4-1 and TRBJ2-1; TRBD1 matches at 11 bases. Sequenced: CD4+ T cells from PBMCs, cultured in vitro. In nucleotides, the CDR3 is TGCGCCAGCAGCCAAGTGGGACAGGGGGCCTACAATGAGCAGTTCTTC. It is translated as CASSQVGQGAYNEQFF.